The T cell receptor beta chain described here comes from a study of T cells expressing NK-cell markers. After re-calling the 5' RACE reads, TCRdb lists one entry per CDR3 protein, DNA absent. Here the sample table reports about 260,000 distinct CDR3 sequences. The V gene's germline CDR1 is LGHNA and CDR2 YNFKEQ. The CDR3 covers 18 residues. The genes are TRBV4-2 and TRBJ2-1; no DNA is available, so the TRBD2 call from TCRdb remains unchecked. The TCR comes from a woman aged 18-69 years in good health. Sequencing was carried out using blood T cells: a sorted CD56 or NKG2C T cell subset, CD4+ or CD8+ T cells, or bulk PBMC T cells (not recorded which). The CDR3 spells CASSQELMRERSYNEQFF.